The 20 T cell receptor beta chains below come from one sample, sequenced in a study of T cell repertoires in cytomegalovirus infection. TCRdb reanalysed the reads using MiXCR and keeps one entry per CDR3 protein. The sample records 80,000 or so distinct CDR3 sequences, roughly a quarter being singletons. The antigens these receptors bind are not known. The sample here was CD8+ T cells from cultured PBMCs, taken from culture after CMV antigen stimulation. The origin of the receptors is a human donor in good health (CMV status not recorded). Some clones in this sample may be carry-over from other donors' samples.

The genes are TRBV5-6 and TRBJ1-2; D uncertain. This CDR3 comprises 14 residues. Trimming pared 3 bases from V and 6 bases from J, leaving 15 bases between. Germline assignment: CDR1 SGHDT and CDR2 YYEEEE. The CDR3 DNA reads as TGTGCCAGCAGCTCCCCAAGGGTATTGGATGGCTACACCTTC. This translates into CASSSPRVLDGYTF. Filled out from reference TRBV5-6 and TRBJ1-2, the complete variable domain reads DAGVTQSPTHLIKTRGQQVTLRCSPKSGHDTVSWYQQALGQGPQFIFQYYEEEERQRGNFPDRFSGHQFPNYSSELNVNALLLGDSALYLCASSSPRVLDGYTFGSGTRLTVV.

The sample holds many counts of this clonotype. V usage is TRBV7-8 and J usage is TRBJ2-7; 11 bases match TRBD1. Germline-derived CDR1 and CDR2 are SGHVS and FQNEAQ. CDR3 length equals 15 residues. After removal of 0 bases from V and 3 bases from J, the junction contained 1 base not matched to a gene. The DNA of the CDR3 is TGTGCCAGCAGCTTAGCCGGGACAGGGGGCTACGAGCAGTACTTC. This translates into CASSLAGTGGYEQYF.

The V and J genes are TRBV15 and TRBJ2-5, with a weak D call TRBD2 (6 bases). CDR1 is LNHNV and CDR2 is YYDKDF in the germline V gene (reference sequence). The ends were cut back, 5 bases at V and 4 bases at J, with 23 bases in the middle. The CDR3 is 17 residues long. The CDR3: CATSLLKGRLGLETQYF. Here the CDR3 DNA reads TGTGCCACCAGCCTCTTAAAAGGGAGGTTGGGTCTAGAGACCCAGTACTTC.

This clonotype was observed a handful of times. The rearrangement joins TRBV19 to TRBJ1-4; unclear D gene. The CDR3 loop spans 15 amino acids. The germline V gene has CDR1 LNHDA and CDR2 SQIVND (reference sequence). V dropped 3 bases and J dropped 3 bases, with 11 bases sitting between them. CDR3 protein: CASSIPRAANEKLFF. The CDR3 DNA is TGTGCCAGTAGTATTCCAAGGGCAGCTAATGAAAAACTGTTTTTT.

This clonotype was seen many times. The chain is built from TRBV7-8 and TRBJ1-2, with a possible D match to TRBD1 (5 bases). CDR3 length: 12 amino acids. Germline-derived CDR1 and CDR2 are SGHVS and FQNEAQ. V was cut by 4 bases and J by 8 bases, with 11 bases left in between. This chain's CDR3 is CASSSGLEGYTF. In DNA form, the CDR3 reads TGTGCCAGCAGCTCAGGGTTGGAGGGCTACACCTTC.

This clonotype has more than one count but fewer than ten. The V and J genes are TRBV27 and TRBJ1-5, with TRBD1 identical over 7 bases. The CDR3 contains 15 residues. Unmatched junction bases numbered 8, after V lost 6 bases and J lost 3 bases. Germline CDR1 MNHEY, CDR2 SMNVEV (reference sequence). The CDR3 nucleotides are TGTGCCAGCAGCCGCGGACAGGCCCACAATCAGCCCCAGCATTTT. As protein: CASSRGQAHNQPQHF.

This clonotype showed up just a few times. At one boundary the junction diverges from the germline segment, which might be a read error. The genes are TRBV9 and TRBJ1-1, with 7 positions matching TRBD1. The CDR3 has 15 residues. The V gene's germline CDR1 is SGDLS and CDR2 YYNGEE. The CDR3 is CAGSVTGVPRPEAFF. In DNA form, the CDR3 reads TGTGCCGGCAGCGTCACAGGGGTCCCCCGGCCTGAAGCTTTCTTT.

The DNA of the CDR3 is TGTGCCAGCAGCCCCTGGGTTAGCGTTCAAGAGACCCAGTACTTC. Its protein is CASSPWVSVQETQYF. The chain combines TRBV7-2 with TRBJ2-5; D perhaps matches TRBD2 (5 bases). CDR1 and CDR2 from the germline V gene are SGHTA and FQGNSA. There are 15 residues in the CDR3. V lost 5 bases, J lost 2 bases, and 15 bases lay in between. The full variable domain, with the rest looked up from reference TRBV7-2 and TRBJ2-5, is GAGVSQSPSNKVTEKGKDVELRCDPISGHTALYWYRQSLGQGLEFLIYFQGNSAPDKSGLPSDRFSAERTGGSVSTLTIQRTQQEDSAVYLCASSPWVSVQETQYFGPGTRLLVL.

A word on this clonotype: A much larger clone is a single base away; this may be a read error. The chain couples TRBV7-2 to TRBJ2-3; 13 nucleotides align to TRBD2. Germline-derived CDR1 and CDR2 are SGHTA and FQGNSA. J was trimmed by 6 bases and V by 1 base; bases with no gene match: 10. This CDR3 is built from 18 residues. In nucleotides, the CDR3 is TGTGCCAGCAGCTTAGTTTCGACTAGCGGGGGGTCCGGGGATACGCAGTATTTT. Translated, it gives CASSLVSTSGGSGDTQYF.

CDR3 bases: TGCGCCAGCAGCCGAAGGGCCGGCGGGGAGCTGTTTTTT. It yields the protein CASSRRAGGELFF. This chain links TRBV4-3 with TRBJ2-2; D is uncertain. V dropped 4 bases and J dropped 7 bases, with 10 bases sitting between them. The CDR3 covers 13 residues. The V gene's germline CDR1 is LGHNA and CDR2 YSLEER.

This clonotype was observed a few times. The chain is built from TRBV7-9 and TRBJ2-5, with D tentatively TRBD2 (7 bases). The CDR3 has 16 residues. V lost 7 bases and J 5 bases, leaving 23 bases between the germline ends. Germline V gene sequence: CDR1 SEHNR, CDR2 FQNEAQ (reference sequence). The CDR3: CASIHRGALVGETQYF. The CDR3 DNA reads TGTGCCAGCATCCACCGGGGGGCCCTAGTTGGGGAGACCCAGTACTTC.

This clonotype was observed many times. V usage is TRBV7-8 and J usage is TRBJ2-3, with D unresolved. CDR3 size: 15 residues. Germline V gives CDR1 SGHVS, CDR2 FQNEAQ. Trimming stripped 5 bases from V and 0 bases from J, with 12 bases between. CDR3 nucleotide sequence: TGTGCCAGCAGCCCGCCTCGAAGCAGCACAGATACGCAGTATTTT. Amino acids: CASSPPRSSTDTQYF.

The genes are TRBV10-2 and TRBJ2-7; TRBD2 matches 8 bases. V was pared by 10 bases and J by 4 bases, with 9 bases of the junction left unmatched. The CDR3 is made up of 13 amino acids. The germline gives CDR1 WSHSY, CDR2 SAAADI. Here the CDR3 reads CATTLAELYEQYF. In nucleotides, the CDR3 is TGCGCCACCACACTAGCGGAGTTATACGAGCAGTACTTC.

CDR3 sequence (DNA): TGCGCCAGCAGCTCAGGGACAGGGACGGTTTACGAGCAGTACTTC. It translates to CASSSGTGTVYEQYF. This chain links TRBV4-3 with TRBJ2-7; 9 bases are shared with TRBD1. Germline V gene sequence: CDR1 LGHNA, CDR2 YSLEER. Trimming removed 5 bases from V and 4 bases from J; junction bases left unmatched: 9. The CDR3 loop spans 15 amino acids.

This chain connects TRBV5-8 to TRBJ2-7, with TRBD1 as a possible D gene (5 bases). Trimming pared 4 bases from V and 2 bases from J, leaving 19 bases between. The CDR3 consists of 16 residues. Germline values: CDR1 SGHTS, CDR2 YDEGEE. The CDR3 DNA reads TGTGCCAGCAGCCCACCAACAGGCTTAATCGCCTACGAGCAGTACTTC. Translated: CASSPPTGLIAYEQYF.

This clonotype occurred once. A much bigger clone sits one base away, suggesting this may be a read error. The rearrangement uses TRBV7-3 and TRBJ2-7, with 7 nucleotides matching TRBD2. Germline V CDR1 and CDR2: SGHTA, FQGTGA. The CDR3 has 14 residues. CDR3 residues: CTSSERGATYEQYF. As DNA, the CDR3 is TGTACCAGCAGCGAGCGGGGCGCCACCTACGAGCAGTACTTC.

This clonotype was seen more than once but under ten times. V is TRBV6-1 and J is TRBJ2-6; D possibly corresponds to TRBD1 (5 bases). V lost 6 bases, J lost 4 bases, and 19 bases lay in between. The CDR3 has 17 amino acids. The germline V gene has CDR1 MNHNS and CDR2 SASEGT. CDR3 residues: CASSHQGRGAGANVLTF. CDR3 nucleotides: TGTGCCAGCAGCCACCAAGGAAGGGGCGCCGGGGCCAACGTCCTGACTTTC.

The rearrangement joins TRBV2 to TRBJ2-7, with 13 bases fitting TRBD2. V lost 6 bases and J lost 5; bases outside the gene matches: 7. Germline CDR1 and CDR2: SNHLY and FYNNEI. CDR3 length: 15 residues. Written as DNA, the CDR3 is TGTGCCAGCAGAGAGACTAGCGGGGGGCTCGACGAGCAGTACTTC. Its protein product is CASRETSGGLDEQYF.

This chain links TRBV19 with TRBJ2-2; D may be TRBD2 (5 bases). Trimming took off 1 base at V and 4 bases at J, with 10 bases between the two ends. Germline CDR1 reads LNHDA; CDR2 reads SQIVND (reference sequence). The CDR3 loop spans 15 amino acids. The CDR3 loop reads CASSIGGLSTGELFF. The CDR3 DNA is TGTGCCAGTAGTATAGGAGGGTTGAGCACCGGGGAGCTGTTTTTT.

This clonotype was found a few times. As DNA, the CDR3 is TGCAGTGCTAGCCGCCCGGACAGGCATAATTACAATGAGCAGTTCTTC. Translation: CSASRPDRHNYNEQFF. V gene TRBV20-1 combines with J gene TRBJ2-1; 7 bases fit TRBD1. From germline, CDR1 is DFQATT and CDR2 SNEGSKA (reference sequence). The CDR3 consists of 16 residues. J lost 4 bases, V lost 3 bases, and 12 bases had no gene match.